This T cell receptor (beta chain) was sequenced in a study of blood T cell repertoires in COVID-19. Study as a whole: There were acute and convalescent COVID-19 samples, and they came from the United States, Italy and Spain. T cells, B-cell-depleted T cells, or PBMCs supplied cDNA or gDNA.

Profiling relied on immunoSEQ multiplex PCR, and the TCRdb table lists in-frame clones only, not all of them. Counted here are about 82,000 clones, approximately 78% occurring once; the ten biggest clones make up 5.5% to 7.5%. V gave up 7 bases and J gave up 0 bases, with 16 bases separating them. CDR1 and CDR2 (germline): SNHLY, FYNNEI. This CDR3 spans 17 amino acids. Sequences were obtained from peripheral blood. The chain couples TRBV2 to TRBJ2-6, with D possibly TRBD1 on 6 matching bases. This clonotype was obtained from a man aged 50 to 60 with active or convalescent COVID-19. In nucleotides, the CDR3 is TGTGCCAGCAACCTACAGGGAGCGATCTCTGGGGCCAACGTCCTGACTTTC. Translating it yields CASNLQGAISGANVLTF.